This TCR beta chain appears in the sequencing data of a study of T cells in Graves' hyperthyroidism and ophthalmopathy. Calling Graves' hyperthyroidism stable meant ophthalmopathy did not progress within 18 months. On the basis of clinical symptoms, serum thyroxine and TRAb, thyroid ultrasound and orbital computed tomography, diagnoses were made. Amplified TCR beta CDR3 regions came from RNA transcripts. In the first-round RT-PCR of the TCR CDR3, the HTBI primer set was used. In TCRdb, the multiplex PCR reads were re-called with MiXCR into one record per CDR3 protein. The sample includes about 620,000 distinct CDR3 sequences, 15% to 20% seen only once; the top ten take around 3.9%. This clonotype was seen many times. There are 15 residues in the CDR3. V shed 4 bases and J 0 bases; nucleotides not matched to a gene: 6. Germline values: CDR1 LGHDT, CDR2 YNNKEL (reference sequence).

The receptor's source is a woman in her twenties or thirties with Graves' hyperthyroidism. The chain couples TRBV3-1 to TRBJ2-7, with 7 bases identical to TRBD2. The sequenced material came from blood. Here the CDR3 DNA reads TGTGCCAGCAGCCGAGCTAGCGGAAGCTCCTACGAGCAGTACTTC. Residues: CASSRASGSSYEQYF.